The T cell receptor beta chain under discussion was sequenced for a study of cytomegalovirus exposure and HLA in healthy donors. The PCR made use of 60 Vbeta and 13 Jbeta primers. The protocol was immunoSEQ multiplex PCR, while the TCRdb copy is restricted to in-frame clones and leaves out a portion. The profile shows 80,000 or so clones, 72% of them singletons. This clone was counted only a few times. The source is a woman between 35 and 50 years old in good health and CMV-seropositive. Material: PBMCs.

The CDR3 DNA reads TGCGCCAGCAGTGTTAACAGGGCCGGGGAGCTGTTTTTT. It encodes CASSVNRAGELFF. The chain carries TRBV10-1 and TRBJ2-2, with a tentative D call TRBD1 (6 bases). Looked up from germline, CDR1 is WNHNN and CDR2 is SYGVQD (reference sequence). The CDR3 contains 13 residues. The V and J ends lost 4 bases and 6 bases respectively, with 9 bases between them.